Below, 9 T cell receptor beta chains from the same sample are listed, as sequenced in a study of identical twins. TCRdb itself ran the 5' RACE reads through MiXCR, one entry per CDR3 protein. This table has some 500,000 distinct CDR3 sequences, around a tenth appearing once. These data also formed part of another study, on yellow fever vaccine responses in identical twins.

The source material was PBMCs. These receptors originate from a woman younger than 30 in good health.

This clonotype turned up a few times. The rearrangement joins TRBV25-1 to TRBJ2-1, with a possible D match to TRBD2 (5 bases). V shed 3 bases and J shed 2 bases, with 11 bases lying between them. Germline assignment: CDR1 MGHDK and CDR2 SYGVNS. The CDR3 is made up of 15 amino acids. The CDR3 protein is CASSDPAEPYNEQFF. DNA of the CDR3: TGTGCCAGCAGTGACCCAGCGGAACCCTACAATGAGCAGTTCTTC.

In its sample, this clonotype was seen many times. The rearrangement uses TRBV15 and TRBJ2-7; TRBD1 matches at 7 bases. Germline V gives CDR1 LNHNV, CDR2 YYDKDF (reference sequence). The V and J ends lost 0 bases and 6 bases, in that order; junction bases with no gene match: 8. This CDR3 has 15 amino acids. Here the CDR3 reads CATSRDTGQSSEQYF. The CDR3 DNA follows: TGTGCCACCAGCAGAGATACGGGACAGTCGTCCGAGCAGTACTTC.

The sample holds a few counts of this clonotype. The chain employs TRBV3-1 and TRBJ2-1; no clear D gene. From germline, CDR1 is LGHDT and CDR2 YNNKEL (reference sequence). The CDR3 extends over 15 amino acids. The ends were cut back, 3 bases at V and 8 bases at J, with 17 bases in the middle. CDR3 sequence: CASSQETNLVDEQFF. The CDR3 nucleotides are TGTGCCAGCAGCCAGGAAACCAACCTCGTGGATGAGCAGTTCTTC.

The sample holds a few counts of this clonotype. The V call is TRBV18, the J call TRBJ1-1; unclear D gene. Germline CDR1 reads KGHSH; CDR2 reads LQKENI. V was pared by 3 bases and J by 4 bases, with 12 bases between. The CDR3 has 14 residues. CDR3 DNA: TGTGCCAGCTCACCGGGAAGGCAGAGCACTGAAGCTTTCTTT. Its translation is CASSPGRQSTEAFF.

In its sample, this clonotype was seen a few times. This sequence joins TRBV19 and TRBJ2-7, with D possibly called TRBD1 or TRBD2 (5 bases each). There are 15 residues in the CDR3. Between the trimmed V and J ends, which lost 5 bases and 6 bases, there was a span of 20 bases. Germline V lookup: CDR1 LNHDA, CDR2 SQIVND (reference sequence). Here the CDR3 reads CASSASGTASREQYF. The CDR3 nucleotides read TGTGCCAGTAGTGCCTCCGGGACGGCCTCGCGCGAGCAGTACTTC.

The chain is built from TRBV10-3 and TRBJ2-7, with 8 bases matching TRBD1. The CDR3 runs to 13 residues. V was clipped by 7 bases and J by 6 bases; unmatched bases: 8. Germline V gene data show CDR1 as ENHRY and CDR2 as SYGVKD. For the CDR3, the DNA is TGTGCCATCATGGCAGGGGGCGCGTCCGAGCAGTACTTC. The encoded protein is CAIMAGGASEQYF.

This clonotype was counted a few times. This sequence joins TRBV7-9 and TRBJ2-6, with 7 bases matching TRBD1. V shed 5 bases, J shed 2 bases, and the junction held 9 bases outside the gene matches. The CDR3 has 17 residues. From germline, CDR1 is SEHNR and CDR2 FQNEAQ (reference sequence). In DNA form, the CDR3 reads TGTGCCAGCAGCGACCGAGCCGACAGGGCTGGGGCCAACGTCCTGACTTTC. It codes for CASSDRADRAGANVLTF.

This clonotype was seen many times. V gene TRBV12-3 or TRBV12-4 combines with J gene TRBJ2-1; 7 nucleotides line up with TRBD1. V lost 6 bases and J lost 12; bases outside the gene matches: 11. The CDR3 sequence is 13 residues long. The CDR3 bases are TGTGCCAGCAGAGCTGGGACAGAAAGTTGGCAGTTCTTC. This codes for CASRAGTESWQFF.

This clonotype appeared many times. The chain has TRBV14 and TRBJ2-1, with a tentative D call TRBD2 (6 bases). Per germline, CDR1 SGHDN and CDR2 FVKESK. V dropped 4 bases and J dropped 0 bases, with 13 bases sitting between them. The length of the CDR3 is 16 residues. The CDR3 sequence is CASSLRTTSSYNEQFF. The CDR3 DNA follows: TGTGCCAGCAGCCTCCGGACTACGAGCTCCTACAATGAGCAGTTCTTC.